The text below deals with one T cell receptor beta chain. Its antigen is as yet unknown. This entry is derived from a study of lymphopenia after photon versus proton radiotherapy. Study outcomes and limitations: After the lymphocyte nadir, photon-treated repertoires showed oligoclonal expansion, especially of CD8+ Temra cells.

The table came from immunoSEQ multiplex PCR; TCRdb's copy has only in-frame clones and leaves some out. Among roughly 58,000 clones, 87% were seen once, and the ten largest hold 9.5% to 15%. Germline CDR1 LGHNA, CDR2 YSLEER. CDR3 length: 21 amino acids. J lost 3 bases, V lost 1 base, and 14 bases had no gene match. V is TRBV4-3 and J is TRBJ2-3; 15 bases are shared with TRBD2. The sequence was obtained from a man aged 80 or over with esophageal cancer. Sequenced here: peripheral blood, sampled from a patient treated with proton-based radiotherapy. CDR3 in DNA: TGCGCCAGCAGCCAAGGTGGACTAGCGGGAGGGCCTTTGGGATTAACAGATACGCAGTATTTT. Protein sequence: CASSQGGLAGGPLGLTDTQYF.